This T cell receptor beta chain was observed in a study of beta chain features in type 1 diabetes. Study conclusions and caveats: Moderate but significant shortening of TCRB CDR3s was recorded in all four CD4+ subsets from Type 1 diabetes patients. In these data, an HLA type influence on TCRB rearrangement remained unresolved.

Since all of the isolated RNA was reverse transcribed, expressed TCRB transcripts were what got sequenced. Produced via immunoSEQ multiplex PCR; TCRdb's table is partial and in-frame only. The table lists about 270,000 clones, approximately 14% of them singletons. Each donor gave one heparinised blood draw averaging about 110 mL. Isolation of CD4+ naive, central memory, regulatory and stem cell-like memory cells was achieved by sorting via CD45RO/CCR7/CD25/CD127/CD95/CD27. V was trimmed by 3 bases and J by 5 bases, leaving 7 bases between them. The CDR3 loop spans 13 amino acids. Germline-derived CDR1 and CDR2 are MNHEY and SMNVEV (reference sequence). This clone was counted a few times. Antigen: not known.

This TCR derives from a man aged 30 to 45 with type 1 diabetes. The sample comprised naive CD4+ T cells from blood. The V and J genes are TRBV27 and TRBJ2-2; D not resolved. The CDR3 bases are TGTGCCAGCAGTTTGTTAGCAACCGGGGAGCTGTTTTTT. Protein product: CASSLLATGELFF.